This T cell receptor (beta chain) was captured in a study of blood T cell repertoires in COVID-19. Looking at the study overall: Samples representing acute and convalescent COVID-19 were sourced from the United States, Italy and Spain. From T cells, B-cell-depleted T cells, or PBMCs came the material, which was cDNA or gDNA.

CDR3 length equals 14 residues. V shed 6 bases and J shed 0 bases, with 13 bases lying between them. Germline loops: CDR1 SQVTM, CDR2 ANQGSEA. Source study methods: Amplification of reference gene primers was used by the study to estimate nucleated cell counts. Measured with immunoSEQ multiplex PCR; TCRdb has only the in-frame clones, and not every one. The DNA gave D and trimming, while V, J and clone size come from that table. This table holds about 170,000 clones, approximately 84% found once. The chain carries TRBV29-1 and TRBJ2-3, with D possibly TRBD1 on 6 matching bases. Sequencing was done on a sample of peripheral blood. The sequence was obtained from a man aged 40-55 years who had recovered from COVID-19. CDR3 protein: CSVRRTASTDTQYF. The CDR3 DNA sequence: TGCAGCGTGCGCCGGACAGCTAGCACAGATACGCAGTATTTT.